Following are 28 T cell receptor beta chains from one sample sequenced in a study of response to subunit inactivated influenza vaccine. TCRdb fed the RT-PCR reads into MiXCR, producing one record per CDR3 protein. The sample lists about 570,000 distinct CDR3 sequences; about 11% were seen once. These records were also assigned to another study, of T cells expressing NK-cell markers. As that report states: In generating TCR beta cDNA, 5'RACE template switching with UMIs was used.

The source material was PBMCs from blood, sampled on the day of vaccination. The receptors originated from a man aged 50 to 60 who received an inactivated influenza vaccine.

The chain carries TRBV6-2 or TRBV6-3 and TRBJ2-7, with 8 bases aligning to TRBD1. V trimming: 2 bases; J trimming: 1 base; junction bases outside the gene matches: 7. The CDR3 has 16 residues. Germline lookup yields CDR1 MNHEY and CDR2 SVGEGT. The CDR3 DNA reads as TGTGCCAGCAGTTACCGGGACAGGACAACTTCCTACGAGCAGTACTTC. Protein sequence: CASSYRDRTTSYEQYF.

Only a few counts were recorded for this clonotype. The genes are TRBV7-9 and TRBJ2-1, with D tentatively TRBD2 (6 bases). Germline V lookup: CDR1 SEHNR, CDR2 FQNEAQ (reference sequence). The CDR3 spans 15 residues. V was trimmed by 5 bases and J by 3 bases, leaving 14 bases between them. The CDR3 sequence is CASSPSTSSYNEQFF. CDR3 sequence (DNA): TGTGCCAGCAGCCCGAGCACTAGCAGCTACAATGAGCAGTTCTTC.

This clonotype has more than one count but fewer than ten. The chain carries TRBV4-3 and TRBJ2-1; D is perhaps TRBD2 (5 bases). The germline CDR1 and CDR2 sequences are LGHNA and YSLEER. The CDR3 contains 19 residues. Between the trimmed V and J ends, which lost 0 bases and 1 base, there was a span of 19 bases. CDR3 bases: TGCGCCAGCAGCCAAGATTACCGCCGTTTCCGAGGGTCCTACAATGAGCAGTTCTTC. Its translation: CASSQDYRRFRGSYNEQFF.

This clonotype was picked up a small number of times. In nucleotides, the CDR3 is TGCGCCAGCAGCACAAATAGCGGGGGGGCGAATGAGCAGTTCTTC. This sequence encodes CASSTNSGGANEQFF. The V gene is TRBV5-1, the J gene TRBJ2-1, with 11 nucleotides matching TRBD2. Germline-derived CDR1 and CDR2 are SGHRS and YFSETQ. J lost 7 bases, V lost 4 bases, and 7 bases had no gene match. This CDR3 contains 15 residues.

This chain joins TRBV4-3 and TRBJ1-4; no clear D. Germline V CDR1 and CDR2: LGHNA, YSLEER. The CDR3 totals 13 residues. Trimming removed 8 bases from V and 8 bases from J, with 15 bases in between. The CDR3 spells CASQDRNGEKLFF. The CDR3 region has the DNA TGCGCCAGCCAGGACCGAAATGGAGAAAAACTGTTTTTT.

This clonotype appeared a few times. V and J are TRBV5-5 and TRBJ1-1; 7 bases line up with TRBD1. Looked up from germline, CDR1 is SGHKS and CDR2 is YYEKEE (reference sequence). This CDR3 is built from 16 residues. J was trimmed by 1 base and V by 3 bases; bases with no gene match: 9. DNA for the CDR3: TGTGCCAGCAGCTCTCTCCAATGGACAGGGAACACTGAAGCTTTCTTT. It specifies CASSSLQWTGNTEAFF.

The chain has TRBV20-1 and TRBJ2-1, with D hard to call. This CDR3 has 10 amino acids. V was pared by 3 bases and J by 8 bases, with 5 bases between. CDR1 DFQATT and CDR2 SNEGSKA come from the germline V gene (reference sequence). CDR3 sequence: CSASVDEQFF. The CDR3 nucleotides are TGCAGTGCTAGTGTGGATGAGCAGTTCTTC.

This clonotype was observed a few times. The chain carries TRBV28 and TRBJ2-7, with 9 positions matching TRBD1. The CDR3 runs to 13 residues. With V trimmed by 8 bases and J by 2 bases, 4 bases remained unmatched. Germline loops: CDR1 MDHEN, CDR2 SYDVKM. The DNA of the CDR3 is TGTGCCAGCGGGGGACAGGGAACCTACGAGCAGTACTTC. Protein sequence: CASGGQGTYEQYF. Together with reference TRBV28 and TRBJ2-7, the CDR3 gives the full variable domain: DVKVTQSSRYLVKRTGEKVFLECVQDMDHENMFWYRQDPGLGLRLIYFSYDVKMKEKGDIPEGYSVSREKKERFSLILESASTNQTSMYLCASGGQGTYEQYFGPGTRLTVT.

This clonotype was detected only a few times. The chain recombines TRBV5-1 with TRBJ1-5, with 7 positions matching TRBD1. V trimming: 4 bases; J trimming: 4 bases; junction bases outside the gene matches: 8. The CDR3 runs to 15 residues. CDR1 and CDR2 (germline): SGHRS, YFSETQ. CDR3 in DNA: TGCGCCAGCAGCAAACAGGGGATTGGGAATCAGCCCCAGCATTTT. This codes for CASSKQGIGNQPQHF. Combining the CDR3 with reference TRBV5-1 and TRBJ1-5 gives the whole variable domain KAGVTQTPRYLIKTRGQQVTLSCSPISGHRSVSWYQQTPGQGLQFLFEYFSETQRNKGNFPGRFSGRQFSNSRSEMNVSTLELGDSALYLCASSKQGIGNQPQHFGDGTRLSIL.

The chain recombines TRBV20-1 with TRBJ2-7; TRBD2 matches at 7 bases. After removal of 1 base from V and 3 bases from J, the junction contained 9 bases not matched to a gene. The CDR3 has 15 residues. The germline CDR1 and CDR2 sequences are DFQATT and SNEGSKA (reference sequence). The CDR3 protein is CSARAGGTSHYEQYF. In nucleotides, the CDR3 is TGCAGTGCTAGAGCGGGGGGAACATCCCACTACGAGCAGTACTTC.

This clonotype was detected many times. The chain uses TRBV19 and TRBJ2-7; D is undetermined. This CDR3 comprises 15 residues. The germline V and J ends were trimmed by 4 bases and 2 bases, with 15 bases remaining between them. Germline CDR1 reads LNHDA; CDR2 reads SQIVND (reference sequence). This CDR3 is CASSTDPIGPYEQYF. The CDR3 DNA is TGTGCCAGTAGTACCGATCCCATCGGACCCTACGAGCAGTACTTC.

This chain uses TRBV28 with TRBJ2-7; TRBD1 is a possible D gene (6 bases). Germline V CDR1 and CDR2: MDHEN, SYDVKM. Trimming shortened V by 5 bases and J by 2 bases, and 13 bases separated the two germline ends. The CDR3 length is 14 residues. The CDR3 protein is CASSLHRAPYEQYF. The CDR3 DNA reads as TGTGCCAGCAGTCTACACAGGGCCCCCTACGAGCAGTACTTC.

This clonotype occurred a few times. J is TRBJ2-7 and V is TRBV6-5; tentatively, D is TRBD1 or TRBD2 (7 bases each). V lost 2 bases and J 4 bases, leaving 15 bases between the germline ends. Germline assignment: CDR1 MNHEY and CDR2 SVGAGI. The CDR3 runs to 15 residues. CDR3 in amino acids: CASSYPRGGLYEQYF. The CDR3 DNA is TGTGCCAGCAGTTACCCCAGGGGGGGTTTGTACGAGCAGTACTTC.

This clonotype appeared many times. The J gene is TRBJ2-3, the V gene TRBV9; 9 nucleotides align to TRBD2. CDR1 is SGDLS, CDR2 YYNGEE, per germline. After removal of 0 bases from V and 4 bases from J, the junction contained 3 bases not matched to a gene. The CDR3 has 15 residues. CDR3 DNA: TGTGCCAGCAGCGTAGTAGCGGGAGTGGCAGATACGCAGTATTTT. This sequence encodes CASSVVAGVADTQYF.

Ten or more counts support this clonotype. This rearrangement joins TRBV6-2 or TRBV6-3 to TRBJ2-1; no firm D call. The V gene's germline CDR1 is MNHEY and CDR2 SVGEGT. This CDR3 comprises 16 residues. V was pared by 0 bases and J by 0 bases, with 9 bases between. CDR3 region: CASSYSSDGSYNEQFF. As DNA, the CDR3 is TGTGCCAGCAGTTACTCGTCTGACGGCTCCTACAATGAGCAGTTCTTC.

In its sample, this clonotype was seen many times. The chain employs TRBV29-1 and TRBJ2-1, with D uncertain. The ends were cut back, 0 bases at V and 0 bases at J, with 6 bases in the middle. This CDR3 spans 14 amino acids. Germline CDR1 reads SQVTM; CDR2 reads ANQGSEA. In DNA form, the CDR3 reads TGCAGCGTTGAAGATTTTCTCTCCTACAATGAGCAGTTCTTC. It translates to CSVEDFLSYNEQFF.

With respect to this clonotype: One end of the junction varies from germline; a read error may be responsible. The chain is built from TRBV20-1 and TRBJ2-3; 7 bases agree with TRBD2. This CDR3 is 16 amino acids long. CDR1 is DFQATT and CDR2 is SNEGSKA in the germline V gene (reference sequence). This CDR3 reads CCARDKRGPPTDTQYF. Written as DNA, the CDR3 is TGCTGTGCTAGAGATAAGCGGGGCCCCCCCACAGATACGCAGTATTTT.

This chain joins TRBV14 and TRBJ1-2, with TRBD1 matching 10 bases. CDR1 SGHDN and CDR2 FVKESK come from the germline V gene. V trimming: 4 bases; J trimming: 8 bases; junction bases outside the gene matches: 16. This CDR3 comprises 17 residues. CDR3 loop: CASSRDRGHSFGGGYTF. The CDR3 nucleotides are TGTGCCAGCAGCCGTGACAGGGGGCACTCCTTTGGGGGAGGCTACACCTTC.

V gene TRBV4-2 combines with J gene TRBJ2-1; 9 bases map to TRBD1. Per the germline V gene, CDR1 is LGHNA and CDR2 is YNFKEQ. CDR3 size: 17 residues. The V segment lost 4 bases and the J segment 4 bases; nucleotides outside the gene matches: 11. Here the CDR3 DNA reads TGTGCCAGCAGCCTAGAAACCGGGACAGGGAGATACAATGAGCAGTTCTTC. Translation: CASSLETGTGRYNEQFF.

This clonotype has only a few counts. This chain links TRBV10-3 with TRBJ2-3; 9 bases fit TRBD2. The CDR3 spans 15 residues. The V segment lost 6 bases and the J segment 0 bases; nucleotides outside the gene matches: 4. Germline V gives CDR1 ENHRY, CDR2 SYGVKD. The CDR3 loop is CAISLTSGSTDTQYF. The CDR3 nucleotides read TGTGCCATCAGCCTGACTAGCGGTAGCACAGATACGCAGTATTTT.

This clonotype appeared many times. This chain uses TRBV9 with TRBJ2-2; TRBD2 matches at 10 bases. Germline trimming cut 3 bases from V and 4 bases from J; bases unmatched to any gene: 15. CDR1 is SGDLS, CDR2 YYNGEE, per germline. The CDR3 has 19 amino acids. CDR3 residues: CASSAQREGEIRGTGELFF. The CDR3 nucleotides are TGTGCCAGCAGCGCACAGCGGGAGGGCGAAATTCGGGGCACCGGGGAGCTGTTTTTT.

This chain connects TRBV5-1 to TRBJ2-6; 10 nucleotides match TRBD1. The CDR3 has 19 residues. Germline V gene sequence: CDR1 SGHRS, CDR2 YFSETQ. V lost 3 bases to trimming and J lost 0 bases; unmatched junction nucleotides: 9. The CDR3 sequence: CASSSTGGSHFSGANVLTF. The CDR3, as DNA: TGCGCCAGCAGCTCGACAGGGGGCAGCCATTTCTCTGGGGCCAACGTCCTGACTTTC.

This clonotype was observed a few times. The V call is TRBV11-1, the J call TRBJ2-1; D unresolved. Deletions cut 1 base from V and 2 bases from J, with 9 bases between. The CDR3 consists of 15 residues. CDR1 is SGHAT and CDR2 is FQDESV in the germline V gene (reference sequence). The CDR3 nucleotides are TGTGCCAGCAGCTTAGAGCCGCAGCCCTACAATGAGCAGTTCTTC. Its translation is CASSLEPQPYNEQFF.

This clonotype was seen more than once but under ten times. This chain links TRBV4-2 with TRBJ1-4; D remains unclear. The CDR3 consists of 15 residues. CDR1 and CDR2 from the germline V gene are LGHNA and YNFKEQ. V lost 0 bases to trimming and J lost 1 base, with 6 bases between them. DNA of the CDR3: TGTGCCAGCAGCCAAGACCGGGGAACTAATGAAAAACTGTTTTTT. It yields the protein CASSQDRGTNEKLFF.

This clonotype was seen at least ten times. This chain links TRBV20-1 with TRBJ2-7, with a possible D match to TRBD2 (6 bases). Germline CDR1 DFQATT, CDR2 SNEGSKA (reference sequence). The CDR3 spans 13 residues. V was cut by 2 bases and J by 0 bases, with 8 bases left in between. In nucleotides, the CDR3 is TGCAGTGCTAGAAGCGGGCCCTCCTACGAGCAGTACTTC. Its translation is CSARSGPSYEQYF.

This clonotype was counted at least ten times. The CDR3 is CAISDSRTYEQYF. As DNA, the CDR3 is TGTGCCATCAGTGATTCTCGAACCTACGAGCAGTACTTC. The rearrangement joins TRBV10-3 to TRBJ2-7, with D unresolved. Per germline, CDR1 ENHRY and CDR2 SYGVKD. CDR3 length: 13 residues. V was cut by 3 bases and J by 2 bases, with 8 bases left in between.

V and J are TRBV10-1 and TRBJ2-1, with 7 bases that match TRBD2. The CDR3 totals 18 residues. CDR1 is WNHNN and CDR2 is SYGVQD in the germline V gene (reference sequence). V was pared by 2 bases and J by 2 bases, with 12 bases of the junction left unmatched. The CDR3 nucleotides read TGCGCCAGCAGTGAGCCCCCCTCGCGGAGCGGGGCCTACAATGAGCAGTTCTTC. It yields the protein CASSEPPSRSGAYNEQFF.

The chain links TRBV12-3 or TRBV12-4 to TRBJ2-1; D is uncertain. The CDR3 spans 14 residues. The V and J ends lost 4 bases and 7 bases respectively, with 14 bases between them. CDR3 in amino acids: CASSSPPPRNEQFF. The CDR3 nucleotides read TGTGCCAGCAGTTCTCCCCCCCCCCGGAATGAGCAGTTCTTC.